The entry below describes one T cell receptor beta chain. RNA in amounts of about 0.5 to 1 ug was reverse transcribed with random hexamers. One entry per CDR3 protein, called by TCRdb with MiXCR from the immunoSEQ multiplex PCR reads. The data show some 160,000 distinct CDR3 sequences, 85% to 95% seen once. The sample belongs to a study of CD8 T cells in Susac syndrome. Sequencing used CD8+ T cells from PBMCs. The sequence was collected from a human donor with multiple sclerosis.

Here the CDR3 DNA reads TGTGCCAGCAGTTATAACGGGAATACGCAGTATTTT. This sequence encodes CASSYNGNTQYF. V gene TRBV6-5 combines with J gene TRBJ2-3; TRBD2 might be the D (5 bases). The CDR3 is 12 amino acids. V was trimmed by 3 bases and J by 7 bases, leaving 8 bases between them. Per the germline V gene, CDR1 is MNHEY and CDR2 is SVGAGI.